Following are 27 T cell receptor beta chains from one sample sequenced in a study of blood T cell repertoires in COVID-19. Assay used: immunoSEQ multiplex PCR; TCRdb lists only in-frame clones, some missing. The sample has under 250,000 clones; about 90% are singletons. The material sequenced was peripheral blood. Receptors originate from a man aged 60-69 years with COVID-19, enrolled during active disease.

The chain links TRBV3-1 (or the pseudogene TRBV3-2) to TRBJ2-1; D not resolved. This CDR3 comprises 12 residues. V lost 7 bases and J 5 bases, leaving 9 bases between the germline ends. In germline, CDR1 is LGHDT, CDR2 YNNKEL (reference sequence). CDR3 protein: CASNSPNNEQFF. In DNA, the CDR3 is TGTGCCAGCAACTCCCCAAACAATGAGCAGTTCTTC.

This chain uses TRBV7-9 with TRBJ2-1; TRBD2 agrees at 9 bases. Per the germline V gene, CDR1 is SEHNR and CDR2 is FQNEAQ (reference sequence). The CDR3 extends over 15 amino acids. With V trimmed by 8 bases and J by 2 bases, 7 bases remained unmatched. The CDR3 bases are TGTGCCAGCTACGAGGCTAGCGGGGCCTACAATGAGCAGTTCTTC. Amino acids: CASYEASGAYNEQFF.

The V and J genes are TRBV10-3 and TRBJ2-3; possible D gene TRBD1, 6 bases. The CDR3 is 11 amino acids. Germline V CDR1 and CDR2: ENHRY, SYGVKD. Trimming cost V 3 bases and J 8 bases, with 6 bases left between them. The CDR3 sequence: CAISDRGTQYF. The CDR3 nucleotides read TGTGCCATCAGTGACAGGGGTACGCAGTATTTT.

The genes are TRBV4-1 and TRBJ1-4; D perhaps matches TRBD1 (6 bases). The length of the CDR3 is 17 residues. Germline loops: CDR1 MGHRA, CDR2 YSYEKL. V dropped 0 bases and J dropped 5 bases, with 16 bases sitting between them. CDR3 amino acids: CASSQDSFGQGNEKLFF. Written as DNA, the CDR3 is TGCGCCAGCAGCCAAGATTCGTTCGGGCAGGGGAATGAAAAACTGTTTTTT.

The chain carries TRBV5-1 and TRBJ2-7; TRBD1 matches 7 bases. Germline CDR1 is SGHRS and CDR2 is YFSETQ. CDR3 length: 14 residues. After removal of 4 bases from V and 4 bases from J, the junction contained 8 bases not matched to a gene. This CDR3 is CASSPLGTAYEQYF. CDR3 DNA: TGCGCCAGCAGCCCCCTCGGGACAGCTTACGAGCAGTACTTC.

This chain connects TRBV6-6 to TRBJ2-3; D unresolved. Germline CDR1 reads MNHNY; CDR2 reads SVGAGI (reference sequence). Trimming left V 4 bases short and J 3 bases short, with 14 bases between. The CDR3 spans 15 residues. For the CDR3, the DNA is TGTGCCAGCAGTTTGTCGGGTAGTGGTACAGATACGCAGTATTTT. This encodes CASSLSGSGTDTQYF.

To note about this clone: Other DNA sequences from this sample encode an identical CDR3 as well. V usage is TRBV19 and J usage is TRBJ1-4, with TRBD1 matching over 7 bases. J gave up 0 bases and V 5 bases, and 3 bases lay outside the gene matches. The germline gives CDR1 LNHDA, CDR2 SQIVND (reference sequence). This CDR3 is 15 amino acids long. The CDR3 nucleotides read TGTGCCAGTAGTGGGACAGCAGCAACTAATGAAAAACTGTTTTTT. Translated, it gives CASSGTAATNEKLFF.

The rearrangement uses TRBV7-2 and TRBJ1-2; D unresolved. The V end lost 5 bases, the J end lost 8 bases, and 12 bases lay between the germline ends. There are 12 residues in the CDR3. Looked up from germline, CDR1 is SGHTA and CDR2 is FQGNSA. CDR3 in DNA: TGTGCCAGCAGCATCTACACGGGGGGCTACACCTTC. Translation: CASSIYTGGYTF.

J is TRBJ1-2 and V is TRBV5-5; 9 nucleotides match TRBD1. In germline, CDR1 is SGHKS, CDR2 YYEKEE (reference sequence). This CDR3 spans 14 amino acids. V lost 6 bases and J lost 2; bases outside the gene matches: 5. In DNA, the CDR3 is TGTGCCAGCACTAGACAGGGGGGGAACTATGGCTACACCTTC. It yields the protein CASTRQGGNYGYTF.

This chain uses TRBV7-3 with TRBJ2-2, with 11 bases lining up with TRBD2. There are 19 residues in the CDR3. The ends lost 8 bases at V and 6 bases at J; junction bases unmatched: 20. Looked up from germline, CDR1 is SGHTA and CDR2 is FQGTGA. The CDR3 DNA reads as TGTGCCAGCTACTACCCCACTAGCGGGGGCCCGAATGGATCCGGGGAGCTGTTTTTT. Encoded protein: CASYYPTSGGPNGSGELFF. Looking up the rest from reference TRBV7-3 and TRBJ2-2 gives the full variable domain: GAGVSQTPSNKVTEKGKYVELRCDPISGHTALYWYRQSLGQGPEFLIYFQGTGAADDSGLPNDRFFAVRPEGSVSTLKIQRTERGDSAVYLCASYYPTSGGPNGSGELFFGEGSRLTVL.

The chain combines TRBV10-3 with TRBJ2-1; TRBD2 matches 9 bases. V was pared by 0 bases and J by 8 bases, with 11 bases of the junction left unmatched. The length of the CDR3 is 17 residues. Germline V gives CDR1 ENHRY, CDR2 SYGVKD. DNA of the CDR3: TGTGCCATCAGTGAGTCGTTGAGCGGGGGGTTCGGCGATGAGCAGTTCTTC. Protein: CAISESLSGGFGDEQFF.

This rearrangement joins TRBV6-5 to TRBJ1-4; TRBD1 matches at 7 bases. The CDR3 is 15 amino acids. With V trimmed by 5 bases and J by 10 bases, 13 bases remained unmatched. CDR1 and CDR2 from the germline V gene are MNHEY and SVGAGI. The CDR3 loop is CASSLIGQAGGKLFF. Written as DNA, the CDR3 is TGTGCCAGCAGTCTAATCGGACAGGCAGGGGGAAAACTGTTTTTT.

This chain uses TRBV5-5 with TRBJ1-6, with D uncertain. V was trimmed by 3 bases and J by 6 bases, leaving 10 bases between them. In germline, CDR1 is SGHKS, CDR2 YYEKEE (reference sequence). The CDR3 is 14 residues long. The DNA of the CDR3 is TGTGCCAGCAGCTCTCAAATGAGTAATTCACCCCTCCACTTT. This encodes CASSSQMSNSPLHF.

J is TRBJ2-7 and V is TRBV27; 8 bases are shared with TRBD2. Germline V lookup: CDR1 MNHEY, CDR2 SMNVEV (reference sequence). With 3 bases clipped from V and 4 bases from J, the junction kept 8 bases outside the gene matches. This CDR3 contains 15 residues. CDR3 amino acids: CASSFREREWYEQYF. DNA of the CDR3: TGTGCCAGCAGTTTCCGGGAGCGGGAGTGGTACGAGCAGTACTTC.

The chain uses TRBV18 and TRBJ1-1; 7 bases fit TRBD1. This CDR3 spans 16 amino acids. Trimming took 4 bases from V and 2 from J; bases not matched to a gene: 10. Germline assignment: CDR1 KGHSH and CDR2 LQKENI. The CDR3 DNA follows: TGTGCCAGCTCACTTACTAGGGACAGAAGCAACACTGAAGCTTTCTTT. This sequence encodes CASSLTRDRSNTEAFF.

The chain employs TRBV6-5 and TRBJ1-5; possible D gene TRBD1, 5 bases. The CDR3 is 14 amino acids. Germline CDR1 MNHEY, CDR2 SVGAGI. Trimming removed 7 bases at V and 5 bases at J, with 15 bases between. CDR3 residues: CASTLGQWDQPQHF. In DNA, the CDR3 is TGTGCCAGCACCCTGGGGCAGTGGGATCAGCCCCAGCATTTT.

The chain carries TRBV28 and TRBJ1-4; TRBD1 matches 8 bases. V lost 5 bases, J lost 6 bases, and 5 bases stayed unmatched. Germline CDR1 MDHEN, CDR2 SYDVKM. The CDR3 contains 14 residues. The CDR3 protein is CASSTSGGHEKLFF. The DNA of the CDR3 is TGTGCCAGCAGTACCTCAGGGGGCCATGAAAAACTGTTTTTT.

This clone was found once. The V gene is TRBV2, the J gene TRBJ2-1, with TRBD2 matching over 8 bases. J gave up 6 bases and V 5 bases, and 9 bases lay outside the gene matches. The CDR3 extends over 15 amino acids. CDR1 is SNHLY and CDR2 is FYNNEI in the germline V gene. Here the CDR3 reads CASSPELAGGNEQFF. Here the CDR3 DNA reads TGTGCCAGCAGTCCCGAACTTGCGGGAGGCAATGAGCAGTTCTTC. Drawing the rest from reference TRBV2 and TRBJ2-1, the complete variable domain is EPEVTQTPSHQVTQMGQEVILRCVPISNHLYFYWYRQILGQKVEFLVSFYNNEISEKSEIFDDQFSVERPDGSNFTLKIRSTKLEDSAMYFCASSPELAGGNEQFFGPGTRLTVL.

The V call is TRBV5-6, the J call TRBJ1-5; a weak D match, TRBD1 (5 bases). The CDR3 is 14 residues long. Germline assignment: CDR1 SGHDT and CDR2 YYEEEE. V was clipped by 2 bases and J by 7 bases, with 13 bases between them. CDR3 amino acids: CASSFSQGWQPQHF. For the CDR3, the DNA is TGTGCCAGCAGCTTTTCCCAGGGTTGGCAGCCCCAGCATTTT.

This chain links TRBV12-5 with TRBJ1-2; the D gene is possibly TRBD1 (6 bases). This CDR3 is built from 13 residues. Trimming took 3 bases from V and 4 from J, leaving 9 bases between them. Germline loops: CDR1 LGHNT, CDR2 FRNRAP. CDR3 sequence reads: CASGFQGPYGYTF. CDR3 DNA: TGTGCTAGTGGTTTTCAGGGGCCCTATGGCTACACCTTC.

The chain couples TRBV11-1 to TRBJ1-2; D gene ambiguous. This CDR3 is 12 amino acids long. From germline, CDR1 is SGHAT and CDR2 FQDESV (reference sequence). Between the trimmed V and J ends, which lost 4 bases and 4 bases, there was a span of 7 bases. The CDR3 is CASSSGSYGYTF. CDR3 DNA: TGTGCCAGCAGCTCGGGTAGCTATGGCTACACCTTC.

This rearrangement joins TRBV21-1 to TRBJ2-1; the table's D call of TRBD1 was not tested on the DNA. TRBV21-1 is shown as a pseudogene. The CDR3 is 17 residues long. CDR3 DNA: TGTGCCAGCAGCACCGAGACAGGGGGCAACACCTACAATGAGCAGTTCTTC. Residues: CASSTETGGNTYNEQFF.

This clone appeared once. V and J are TRBV4-1 and TRBJ1-2, with 9 bases that match TRBD1. CDR3 length: 16 amino acids. Germline V CDR1 and CDR2: MGHRA, YSYEKL. J lost 4 bases, V lost 0 bases, and 6 bases had no gene match. CDR3 protein: CASSQEGTGNIYGYTF. The CDR3 bases are TGCGCCAGCAGCCAAGAAGGGACAGGGAATATCTATGGCTACACCTTC.

This chain joins TRBV27 and TRBJ2-2; the D gene is possibly TRBD1 (6 bases). V shed 4 bases and J shed 3 bases, with 15 bases lying between them. The CDR3 runs to 16 residues. Germline assignment: CDR1 MNHEY and CDR2 SMNVEV (reference sequence). CDR3 DNA sequence: TGTGCCAGCAGTTCCGCCGACAGGAGGCACACCGGGGAGCTGTTTTTT. This translates into CASSSADRRHTGELFF.

The chain links TRBV10-2 to TRBJ2-5; 8 positions match TRBD2. Germline loops: CDR1 WSHSY, CDR2 SAAADI. Losses at the gene ends were 7 bases for V and 2 bases for J; bases not matched to a gene: 3. This CDR3 contains 13 residues. The CDR3 region is CASTGTRQETQYF. DNA for the CDR3: TGCGCCAGCACCGGGACTAGACAAGAGACCCAGTACTTC.

The rearrangement links TRBV11-2 to TRBJ2-7, with D perhaps TRBD1 (8 bases). Germline V gene sequence: CDR1 SGHAT, CDR2 FQNNGV. V was trimmed by 2 bases and J by 5 bases, leaving 16 bases between them. This CDR3 comprises 15 residues. The CDR3 reads CASSLTQGGYDEQYF. CDR3 coding DNA: TGTGCCAGCAGCTTAACACAGGGGGGGTACGACGAGCAGTACTTC.

V and J are TRBV18 and TRBJ2-2; 8 bases are shared with TRBD2. V shed 8 bases, J shed 3 bases, and the junction held 11 bases outside the gene matches. The CDR3 has 16 residues. Germline V gene sequence: CDR1 KGHSH, CDR2 LQKENI. CDR3 sequence reads: CASPKEPGLDTGELFF. The CDR3 nucleotides read TGTGCCAGCCCGAAAGAGCCGGGACTAGACACCGGGGAGCTGTTTTTT.